This T cell receptor beta chain was sequenced for a study of OX40 agonist ivuxolimab in advanced cancers. This table comes from immunoSEQ multiplex PCR, and its TCRdb copy is limited to in-frame clones, with some not included. The data contain tens of thousands of clones, 85% to 90% of them singletons. This CDR3 region has 15 residues. Germline CDR1 reads SGHNT; CDR2 reads YYREEE (reference sequence). With V trimmed by 4 bases and J by 2 bases, 5 bases remained unmatched. The sequenced sample was CD4+ or CD8+ T cells sorted from blood, obtained in a trial of the OX40 agonist ivuxolimab. This TCR derives from an adult with an advanced solid tumor such as melanoma, head and neck, liver or kidney cancer. The chain employs TRBV5-4 and TRBJ2-7, with 11 bases lining up with TRBD2. The CDR3: CASSQGTSGAYEQYF. CDR3 coding DNA: TGTGCCAGCAGCCAAGGGACTAGCGGCGCCTACGAGCAGTACTTC.